This TCR beta chain was found in a study of CD8+CD57+ T cells in acquired aplastic anemia. Overall study context: Sorted CD4+ and CD8+ cells gave an average of approximately 3 ug of DNA.

Trimming cost V 6 bases and J 5 bases, with 14 bases left between them. The CDR3 runs to 13 residues. Germline CDR1 is MGHDK and CDR2 is SYGVNS. A word on this clonotype: Its matching antigen is unknown.

General study results and limits: Patients and controls had in common twenty-nine CD8+ CDR3 sequences.

The study profiled TCR beta VDJ and CDR3 using genomic DNA as template. A single record per CDR3 protein comes from TCRdb applying MiXCR to the reads. The data contain more than 250,000 distinct CDR3 sequences, about 56% of them singletons. Sequencing used sorted CD4+, CD8+, or CD8+CD57+ T cells (not recorded which) from PBMCs. The receptor's source is a human donor with severe aplastic anemia or a healthy control (not recorded which). The chain has TRBV25-1 and TRBJ2-7, with a weak D call TRBD1 (6 bases). The CDR3 protein is CASSPQGNHEQYF. The CDR3 DNA reads as TGTGCCAGCAGCCCACAGGGTAACCACGAGCAGTACTTC.